This TCR beta chain appears in the sequencing data of a study of cytomegalovirus exposure and HLA in healthy donors. The PCR had 60 Vbeta and 13 Jbeta primers. Generated by immunoSEQ multiplex PCR, the TCRdb table keeps only in-frame clones and is missing some. The sample lists some 170,000 clones; roughly 80% were seen once. This clone is a singleton in its sample. With V trimmed by 8 bases and J by 1 base, 6 bases remained unmatched. Germline V gene lookup returns CDR1 SNHLY and CDR2 FYNNEI. CDR3 length: 14 amino acids. This chain links TRBV2 with TRBJ2-7; 9 nucleotides line up with TRBD1. The TCR originated in a girl aged 5-17 years in good health and CMV-seropositive. Material: PBMCs. CDR3 nucleotide sequence: TGTGCCAGCGAGGGGGACAGGGCGTCCTACGAGCAGTACTTC. This encodes CASEGDRASYEQYF.